The 6 T cell receptor beta chains below all came from one sample that was sequenced in a study of blood T cell repertoires in COVID-19. This table comes from immunoSEQ multiplex PCR, and its TCRdb copy is limited to in-frame clones, with some not included. The sample records hundreds of thousands of clones, less than 85% being singletons. Sample: PBMCs or T cells enriched from blood (not recorded which). All receptors derive from a man in his forties or fifties who had recovered from COVID-19.

The chain couples TRBV30 to TRBJ1-1, with 7 bases aligning to TRBD1. With 5 bases clipped from V and 5 bases from J, the junction kept 8 bases outside the gene matches. Germline-derived CDR1 and CDR2 are GTSNPN and SVGIG (reference sequence). This CDR3 region has 13 residues. The CDR3 reads CAWGTGAVTEAFF. The DNA for the CDR3 is TGTGCCTGGGGAACAGGGGCGGTGACTGAAGCTTTCTTT.

This chain connects TRBV2 to TRBJ1-3, with D maybe TRBD1 (5 bases). CDR3 length: 15 residues. In germline, CDR1 is SNHLY, CDR2 FYNNEI. V was pared by 6 bases and J by 0 bases, with 12 bases between. The CDR3 region is CASRSGRSSGNTIYF. The CDR3 DNA follows: TGTGCCAGCAGGTCAGGGAGGAGCTCTGGAAACACCATATATTTT.

This clone showed up just once. The CDR3 nucleotides are TGTGCCAGCAGCTCTGCGCTAGCCAAAAACATTCAGTACTTC. Translated: CASSSALAKNIQYF. The chain has TRBV7-2 and TRBJ2-4; D uncertain. CDR3 length: 14 amino acids. Germline V CDR1 and CDR2: SGHTA, FQGNSA. V lost 4 bases and J 0 bases, leaving 7 bases between the germline ends.

This chain joins TRBV11-1 and TRBJ2-7; the D gene is possibly TRBD1 (6 bases). Trimming stripped 0 bases from V and 0 bases from J, with 18 bases between. The length of the CDR3 is 18 residues. Germline V lookup: CDR1 SGHAT, CDR2 FQDESV (reference sequence). CDR3 residues: CASSLATYLGAGSYEQYF. In DNA form, the CDR3 reads TGTGCCAGCAGCTTAGCGACCTATTTGGGGGCTGGCTCCTACGAGCAGTACTTC. The full variable domain, with the rest looked up from reference TRBV11-1 and TRBJ2-7, is EAEVAQSPRYKITEKSQAVAFWCDPISGHATLYWYRQILGQGPELLVQFQDESVVDDSQLPKDRFSAERLKGVDSTLKIQPAELGDSAMYLCASSLATYLGAGSYEQYFGPGTRLTVT.

The rearrangement links TRBV9 to TRBJ2-2; 7 nucleotides agree with TRBD2. Looked up from germline, CDR1 is SGDLS and CDR2 is YYNGEE. With V trimmed by 0 bases and J by 5 bases, 4 bases remained unmatched. The CDR3 runs to 15 residues. CDR3 bases: TGTGCCAGCAGCGTAGCGGGAGGCTGGACCGGGGAGCTGTTTTTT. It translates to CASSVAGGWTGELFF.

V gene TRBV19 combines with J gene TRBJ2-7; 10 positions agree with TRBD2. J gave up 3 bases and V 3 bases, and 5 bases lay outside the gene matches. The V gene's germline CDR1 is LNHDA and CDR2 SQIVND (reference sequence). This CDR3 is built from 15 residues. CDR3 sequence (DNA): TGTGCCAGTAGTATTGCTAGCGGGAGTGGCTACGAGCAGTACTTC. Translation gives CASSIASGSGYEQYF.